This T cell receptor (beta chain) was identified in a study of blood T cell repertoires in COVID-19 (dated by TCRdb to the early 2020s). Context from the whole study: Samples from collaborators originated in the United States, Italy and Spain and spanned both the acute and convalescent phases of COVID-19. The material from the prospective study consisted of cDNA or gDNA derived from T cells, B-cell-depleted T cells, or PBMCs. Subjects who had been exposed to COVID-19, were actively infected with it, or had recovered from it provided the deeply sampled blood TCRbeta repertoires that made up the dataset. The samples were drawn from two sources: the first 160 participants of the ongoing ImmuneRACE study, and 1,000 to 1,500 subjects contributed by 6 global collaborators. Where available, HLA class I and class II types were taken from metadata supplied by the sample provider and were not determined by assay-based typing. The sample metadata nearly always contained a de-identified subject ID, COVID-19 status, age in years and sex. The repertoires were made available in a free public database intended to serve as a resource for research on the immune response to SARS-CoV-2. The investigation overall reported the following: The quantity of clinical and demographic metadata differed by source and by participant and was supplied without curation.

Whole blood was collected in K2EDTA tubes by collaborating institutions according to the institutions' own protocols. For TCRbeta analysis, collaborators shipped samples as frozen whole blood, isolated PBMCs, or DNA extracted from either of those sample types. TCRbeta CDR3 regions were amplified from genomic DNA using the immunoSEQ Assay, a bias-controlled multiplex PCR. The original pipeline was this. Within the assay, amplification of reference gene primers was used to estimate how many nucleated cells each sample contained. To quantify the absolute abundance of each unique TCRbeta CDR3 rearrangement, sequence reads were collapsed and filtered. For each sample, productive Simpson clonality was calculated as the square root of Simpson's diversity index over productive rearrangements. This immuneACCESS table, as held by TCRdb, lists in-frame sequences with V and J called but not all clones. Of the missing ones, under half trace to an unresolved V gene in checked studies; the others have no known cause. From that table come the V and J calls and clone size; the DNA was used to work out D and trimming. A total of under 200,000 clones appear in this sample, about 80% of them only once. Clones ranked in the top ten supply 6% to 7.5% of the sample.

Of note for this clone: Its cognate antigen has yet to be identified. Base qualities are not recorded, but no much larger clone differs from it by a single base.

Inclusive of the bounding cysteine and phenylalanine, the CDR3 is 17 residues long. This entry keeps only the CDR3 DNA: 51 bases, framed from base 1. CDR1 and CDR2 are drawn from the germline V gene (reference sequence): LNHDA, SQIVND. V gives up 0 bases and J gives up 0 bases, and the segment between their germline ends measures 14 bases. The origin of this receptor is a man in his 70s with active or convalescent COVID-19. The specimen sequenced was peripheral blood. This chain joins TRBV19 to TRBJ1-1, with TRBD1 perhaps the D gene, on 6 matching bases. Here the CDR3 is given as CASSIDLGGAMNTEAFF. The sequence in DNA is TGTGCCAGTAGTATAGATCTCGGGGGGGCGATGAACACTGAAGCTTTCTTT.